This TCR beta chain was captured by sequencing in a study of blood T cell repertoires in COVID-19. Study-level information: PBMCs, B-cell-depleted T cells, or T cells provided the cDNA or gDNA that made up the material.

The CDR3 extends over 13 amino acids. V was clipped by 5 bases and J by 8 bases, with 17 bases between them. Germline CDR1 and CDR2: SQVTM and ANQGSEA. As handled by the study authors: Estimated nucleated cell counts came from reference gene primer amplification. The table came from immunoSEQ multiplex PCR; TCRdb's copy has only in-frame clones and leaves some out. D and trimming were read from the DNA, whereas the V and J calls and clone size are those reported in that table. The sample consists of tens of thousands of clones, roughly four fifths of them appearing once. The sequence derives from a man in his 60s with active COVID-19. The chain employs TRBV29-1 and TRBJ2-3; TRBD2 might be the D (5 bases). Specimen: peripheral blood. The CDR3 reads CSVLSPSRGTQYF. CDR3 nucleotides: TGCAGCGTTTTGTCCCCCAGCCGGGGTACGCAGTATTTT.